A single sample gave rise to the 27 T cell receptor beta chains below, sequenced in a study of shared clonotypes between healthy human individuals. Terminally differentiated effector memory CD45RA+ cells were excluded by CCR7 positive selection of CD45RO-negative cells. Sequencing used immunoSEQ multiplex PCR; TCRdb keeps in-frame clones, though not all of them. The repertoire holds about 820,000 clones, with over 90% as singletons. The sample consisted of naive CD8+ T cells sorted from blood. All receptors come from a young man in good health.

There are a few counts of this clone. Here the CDR3 DNA reads TGTGCCAGCCGGACAGGGAATCAGCCCCAGCATTTT. Protein: CASRTGNQPQHF. The rearrangement links TRBV27 to TRBJ1-5; TRBD1 aligns across 8 bases. V trimming: 8 bases; J trimming: 4 bases; junction bases outside the gene matches: 1. The CDR3 contains 12 residues. From germline, CDR1 is MNHEY and CDR2 SMNVEV (reference sequence).

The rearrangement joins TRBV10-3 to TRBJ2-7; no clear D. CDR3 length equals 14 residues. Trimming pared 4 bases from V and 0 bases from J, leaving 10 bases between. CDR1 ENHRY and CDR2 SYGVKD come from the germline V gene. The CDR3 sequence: CAISGDPLSYEQYF. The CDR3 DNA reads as TGTGCCATCAGTGGAGATCCCCTCTCCTACGAGCAGTACTTC.

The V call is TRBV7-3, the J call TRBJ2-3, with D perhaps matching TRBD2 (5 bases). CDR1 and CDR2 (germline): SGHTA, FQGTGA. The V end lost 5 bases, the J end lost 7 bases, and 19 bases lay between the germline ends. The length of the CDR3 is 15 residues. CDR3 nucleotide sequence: TGTGCCAGCAGCGACCGCTCGGGGTCTGTTTATACGCAGTATTTT. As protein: CASSDRSGSVYTQYF.

CDR3 coding DNA: TGCAGCGGGGTAGGGATCCCTAGCGGGTTCGGGGAATTCGGCTACAATGAGCAGTTCTTC. This sequence encodes CSGVGIPSGFGEFGYNEQFF. The chain couples TRBV29-1 to TRBJ2-1; 8 nucleotides line up with TRBD2. The junction had 26 bases not matched to a gene; V was cut back by 7 bases and J by 3 bases. The CDR3 runs 20 residues. Germline V CDR1 and CDR2: SQVTM, ANQGSEA.

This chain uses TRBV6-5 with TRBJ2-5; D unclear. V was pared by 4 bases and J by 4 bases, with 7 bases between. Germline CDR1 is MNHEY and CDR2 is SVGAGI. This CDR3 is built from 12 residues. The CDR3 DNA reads TGTGCCAGCAGTTCCCCTAGAGAGACCCAGTACTTC. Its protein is CASSSPRETQYF.

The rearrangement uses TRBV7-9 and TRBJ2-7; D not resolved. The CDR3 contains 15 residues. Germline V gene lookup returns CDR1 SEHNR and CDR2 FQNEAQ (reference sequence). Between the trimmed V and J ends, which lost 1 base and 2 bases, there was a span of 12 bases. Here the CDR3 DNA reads TGTGCCAGCAGCTTAGATACAGCCTTCACCTACGAGCAGTACTTC. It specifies CASSLDTAFTYEQYF. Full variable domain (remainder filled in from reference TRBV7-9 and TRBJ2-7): DTGVSQNPRHKITKRGQNVTFRCDPISEHNRLYWYRQTLGQGPEFLTYFQNEAQLEKSRLLSDRFSAERPKGSFSTLEIQRTEQGDSAMYLCASSLDTAFTYEQYFGPGTRLTVT.

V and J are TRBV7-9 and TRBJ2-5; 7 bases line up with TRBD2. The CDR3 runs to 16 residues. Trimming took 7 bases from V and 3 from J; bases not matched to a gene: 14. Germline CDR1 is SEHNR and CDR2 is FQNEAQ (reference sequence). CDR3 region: CASNLRDASGKETQYF. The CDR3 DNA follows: TGTGCCAGCAATCTAAGGGACGCTAGCGGAAAAGAGACCCAGTACTTC. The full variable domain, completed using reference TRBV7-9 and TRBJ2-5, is DTGVSQNPRHKITKRGQNVTFRCDPISEHNRLYWYRQTLGQGPEFLTYFQNEAQLEKSRLLSDRFSAERPKGSFSTLEIQRTEQGDSAMYLCASNLRDASGKETQYFGPGTRLLVL.

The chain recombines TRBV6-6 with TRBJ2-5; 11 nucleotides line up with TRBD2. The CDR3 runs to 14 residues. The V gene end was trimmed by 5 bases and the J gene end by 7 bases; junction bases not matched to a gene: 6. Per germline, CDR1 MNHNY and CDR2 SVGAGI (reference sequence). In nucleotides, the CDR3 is TGTGCCAGCAGTATCGGACTAGCGGGCCCGACCCAGTACTTC. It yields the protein CASSIGLAGPTQYF.

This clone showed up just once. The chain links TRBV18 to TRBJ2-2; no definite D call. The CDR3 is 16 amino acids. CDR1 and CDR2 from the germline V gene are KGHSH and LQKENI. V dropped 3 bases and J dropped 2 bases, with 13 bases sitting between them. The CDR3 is CASSPPFDTNTGELFF. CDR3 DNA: TGTGCCAGCTCACCTCCCTTCGACACCAACACCGGGGAGCTGTTTTTT. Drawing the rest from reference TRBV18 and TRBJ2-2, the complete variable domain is NAGVMQNPRHLVRRRGQEARLRCSPMKGHSHVYWYRQLPEEGLKFMVYLQKENIIDESGMPKERFSAEFPKEGPSILRIQQVVRGDSAAYFCASSPPFDTNTGELFFGEGSRLTVL.

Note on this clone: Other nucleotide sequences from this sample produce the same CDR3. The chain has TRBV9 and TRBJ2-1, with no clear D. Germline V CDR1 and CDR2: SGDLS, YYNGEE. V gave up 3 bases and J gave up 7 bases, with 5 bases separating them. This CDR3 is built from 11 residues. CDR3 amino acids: CASSGGNEQFF. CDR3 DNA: TGTGCCAGCAGCGGGGGTAATGAGCAGTTCTTC.

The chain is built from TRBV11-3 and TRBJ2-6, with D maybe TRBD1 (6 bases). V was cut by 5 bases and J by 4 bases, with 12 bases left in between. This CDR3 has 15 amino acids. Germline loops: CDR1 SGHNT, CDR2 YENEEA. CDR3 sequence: CASSPDRNGANVLTF. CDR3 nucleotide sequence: TGTGCCAGCAGCCCCGACAGGAACGGGGCCAACGTCCTGACTTTC.

The DNA for the CDR3 is TGTGCCATCAGTGAGTTTCGGGATCTAGAGACCCAGTACTTC. It is translated as CAISEFRDLETQYF. The genes are TRBV10-3 and TRBJ2-5; D possibly corresponds to TRBD2 (5 bases). V dropped 1 base and J dropped 4 bases, with 10 bases sitting between them. The germline CDR1 and CDR2 sequences are ENHRY and SYGVKD. The CDR3 totals 14 residues.

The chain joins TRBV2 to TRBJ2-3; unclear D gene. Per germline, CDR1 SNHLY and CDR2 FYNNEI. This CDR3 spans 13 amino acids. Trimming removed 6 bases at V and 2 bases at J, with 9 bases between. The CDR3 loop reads CASSEQNTDTQYF. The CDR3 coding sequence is TGTGCCAGCAGCGAGCAGAACACAGATACGCAGTATTTT.

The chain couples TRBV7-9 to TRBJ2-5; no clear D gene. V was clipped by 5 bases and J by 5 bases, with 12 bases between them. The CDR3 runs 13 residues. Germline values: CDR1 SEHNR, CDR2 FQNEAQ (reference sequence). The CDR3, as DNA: TGTGCCAGCAGCCATCCCTTCGAGGAGACCCAGTACTTC. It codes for CASSHPFEETQYF.

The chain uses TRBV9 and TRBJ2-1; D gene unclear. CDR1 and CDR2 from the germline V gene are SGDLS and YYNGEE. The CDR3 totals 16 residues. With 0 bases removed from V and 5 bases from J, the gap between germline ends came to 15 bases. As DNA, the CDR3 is TGTGCCAGCAGCGTAGACTCGGACGTCCTAAACAATGAGCAGTTCTTC. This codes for CASSVDSDVLNNEQFF.

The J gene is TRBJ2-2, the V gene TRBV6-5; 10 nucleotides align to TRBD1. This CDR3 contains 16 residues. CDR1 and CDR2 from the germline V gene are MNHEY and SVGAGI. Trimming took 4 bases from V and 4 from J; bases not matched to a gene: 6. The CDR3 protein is CASSWDRGGVTGELFF. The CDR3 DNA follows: TGTGCCAGCAGTTGGGACAGGGGAGGGGTCACCGGGGAGCTGTTTTTT.

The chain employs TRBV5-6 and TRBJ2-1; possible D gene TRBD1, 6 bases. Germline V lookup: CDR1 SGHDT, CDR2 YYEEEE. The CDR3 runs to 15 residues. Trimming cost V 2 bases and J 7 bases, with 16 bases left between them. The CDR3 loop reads CASSFTGTPLNEQFF. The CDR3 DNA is TGTGCCAGCAGCTTTACCGGGACACCCCTAAATGAGCAGTTCTTC.

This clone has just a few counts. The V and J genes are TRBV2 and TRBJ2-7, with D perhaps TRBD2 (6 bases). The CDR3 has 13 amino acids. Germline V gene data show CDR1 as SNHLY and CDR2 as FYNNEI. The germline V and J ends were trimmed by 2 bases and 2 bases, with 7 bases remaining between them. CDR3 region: CASSETSTYEQYF. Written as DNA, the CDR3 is TGTGCCAGCAGTGAAACTAGCACCTACGAGCAGTACTTC.

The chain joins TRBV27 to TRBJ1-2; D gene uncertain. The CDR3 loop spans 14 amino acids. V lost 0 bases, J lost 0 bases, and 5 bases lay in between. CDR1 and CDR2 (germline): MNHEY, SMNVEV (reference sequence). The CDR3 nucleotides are TGTGCCAGCAGTTTATCTCGCGCTAACTATGGCTACACCTTC. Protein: CASSLSRANYGYTF.

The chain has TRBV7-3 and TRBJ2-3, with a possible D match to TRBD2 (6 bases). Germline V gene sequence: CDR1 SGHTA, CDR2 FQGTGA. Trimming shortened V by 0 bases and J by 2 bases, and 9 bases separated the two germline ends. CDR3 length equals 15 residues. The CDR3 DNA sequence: TGTGCCAGCAGCTTAACCGGGGGAATCACAGATACGCAGTATTTT. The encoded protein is CASSLTGGITDTQYF.

For the CDR3, the DNA is TGTGCCAGCAGCTCCCCACTGAGATACGAGCAGTACTTC. It specifies CASSSPLRYEQYF. The chain joins TRBV7-9 to TRBJ2-7; unclear D gene. The CDR3 sequence is 13 residues long. CDR1 is SEHNR, CDR2 FQNEAQ, per germline (reference sequence). V shed 4 bases and J shed 4 bases, with 11 bases lying between them.

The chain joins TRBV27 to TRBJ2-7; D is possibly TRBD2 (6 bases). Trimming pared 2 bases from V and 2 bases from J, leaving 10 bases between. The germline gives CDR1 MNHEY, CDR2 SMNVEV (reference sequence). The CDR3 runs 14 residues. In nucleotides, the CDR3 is TGTGCCAGCAGTTTACTGGGGGAGGCCTACGAGCAGTACTTC. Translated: CASSLLGEAYEQYF.

The DNA of the CDR3 is TGTGCCAGCAGTTCCCGGGACAGGGTGGCAGATACGCAGTATTTT. The encoded protein is CASSSRDRVADTQYF. The chain has TRBV27 and TRBJ2-3, with 9 bases matching TRBD1. The trim removed 4 bases at V and 4 bases at J, leaving 6 bases unmatched. Germline assignment: CDR1 MNHEY and CDR2 SMNVEV (reference sequence). This CDR3 is built from 15 residues.

For the CDR3, the DNA is TGTGCCAGCAGCCCGTTGAGCGTGACCGGGATAACCGGGGAGCTGTTTTTT. As protein: CASSPLSVTGITGELFF. The chain links TRBV13 to TRBJ2-2; weak D call: TRBD2 (5 bases). The CDR3 length is 17 residues. Trimming pared 5 bases from V and 5 bases from J, leaving 21 bases between. Per the germline V gene, CDR1 is PRHDT and CDR2 is FYEKMQ (reference sequence).

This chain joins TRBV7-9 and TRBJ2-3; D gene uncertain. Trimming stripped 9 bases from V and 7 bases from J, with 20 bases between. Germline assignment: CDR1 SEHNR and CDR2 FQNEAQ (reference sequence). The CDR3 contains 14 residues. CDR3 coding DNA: TGTGCCAGACGACCCCTCTCAATCGTAAATACGCAGTATTTT. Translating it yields CARRPLSIVNTQYF.

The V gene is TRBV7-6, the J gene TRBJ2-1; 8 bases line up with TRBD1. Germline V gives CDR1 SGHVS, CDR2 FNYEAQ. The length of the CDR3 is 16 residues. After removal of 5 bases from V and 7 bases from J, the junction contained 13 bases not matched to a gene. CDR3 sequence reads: CASSIRTGPPENEQFF. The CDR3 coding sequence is TGTGCCAGCAGCATTAGGACAGGGCCCCCTGAGAATGAGCAGTTCTTC.

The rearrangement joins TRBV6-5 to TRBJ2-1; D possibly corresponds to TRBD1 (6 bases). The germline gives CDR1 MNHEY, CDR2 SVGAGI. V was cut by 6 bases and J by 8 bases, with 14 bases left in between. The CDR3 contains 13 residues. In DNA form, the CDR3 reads TGTGCCAGCAGAACCACAGGGATCCATGAGCAGTTCTTC. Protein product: CASRTTGIHEQFF.